The subject of this entry is one TCR beta chain. Its antigen is as yet unknown. This sample is drawn from a study of beta chain features in type 1 diabetes. Study-wide results and caveats: Fewer junction insertions and more nucleotide deletions appeared in type 1 diabetes patients. With patients and controls alike, PCR might favor shorter templates to an equal degree.

What was sequenced were expressed TCRB transcripts, since all of the isolated RNA had been reverse transcribed. The protocol was immunoSEQ multiplex PCR, while the TCRdb copy is restricted to in-frame clones and leaves out a portion. The sample has hundreds of thousands of clones, 15% to 19% seen once. There are 18 residues in the CDR3. Trimming at V came to 6 bases and at J to 4 bases, leaving 19 bases not matched to a gene. This receptor was identified in a man aged 18 to 30 in good health. This sequence joins TRBV23-1 and TRBJ1-1; 8 bases agree with TRBD1. TRBV23-1 is filed as an ORF, its function uncertain. The sample comprised naive CD4+ T cells from blood. In nucleotides, the CDR3 is TGCGCCAGCAGCCTTAAAAGCCGGGACAGGACCGTGGGCACTGAAGCTTTCTTT. Translation gives CASSLKSRDRTVGTEAFF.